These 25 T cell receptor beta chains came from one sample sequenced in a study of regulatory T cells in long-lasting Graves disease. Both iRepertoire HTBI primers and Arm-PCR of CDR3 regions were used to build the TCR beta libraries. TCRdb fed the multiplex PCR reads into MiXCR, producing one record per CDR3 protein. The sample holds 300,000 to 350,000 distinct CDR3 sequences; around 19% are singletons and the top ten take less than 35%. The sample's time point: persistent/refractory GD, antithyroid drugs over 5 years with positive TRAb. Making the TCR library involved RNA that had been extracted from PBMCs. Sample: peripheral blood mononuclear cells (PBMCs), taken when the disease was refractory, from a patient treated with antithyroid drugs. The receptors were sampled from a female donor with Graves disease.

This clonotype has ten or more counts. The V and J genes are TRBV7-8 and TRBJ2-7, with unresolved D. V was clipped by 1 base and J by 6 bases, with 7 bases between them. CDR3 length: 12 amino acids. From germline, CDR1 is SGHVS and CDR2 FQNEAQ. The CDR3 is CASSLVVLEQYF. CDR3 coding DNA: TGTGCCAGCAGCTTAGTTGTACTCGAGCAGTACTTC.

There are many counts of this clonotype. The chain joins TRBV28 to TRBJ2-7; possibly TRBD2 for D (6 bases). Germline CDR1 is MDHEN and CDR2 is SYDVKM. Trimming left V 2 bases short and J 1 base short, with 12 bases between. This CDR3 contains 15 residues. DNA for the CDR3: TGTGCCAGCAGTTTACGTGGGCGGGGTTCCTACGAGCAGTACTTC. This translates into CASSLRGRGSYEQYF.

The chain joins TRBV11-2 to TRBJ1-2, with D perhaps TRBD1 (6 bases). CDR3 size: 15 residues. Deletions cut 5 bases from V and 4 bases from J, with 17 bases between. The germline CDR1 and CDR2 sequences are SGHAT and FQNNGV. The CDR3 protein is CASSLPGSRGYGYTF. The CDR3 region has the DNA TGTGCCAGCAGCCTCCCGGGGTCCAGGGGCTATGGCTACACCTTC.

The chain is built from TRBV4-1 and TRBJ2-2, with 8 bases fitting TRBD1. This CDR3 is 16 amino acids long. Germline CDR1 reads MGHRA; CDR2 reads YSYEKL. V was pared by 1 base and J by 1 base, with 2 bases of the junction left unmatched. The DNA of the CDR3 is TGCGCCAGCAGCCAAGGGGGGACAGGGAACACCGGGGAGCTGTTTTTT. Amino acids: CASSQGGTGNTGELFF.

This chain links TRBV30 with TRBJ1-6, with D possibly TRBD1 on 6 matching bases. CDR3 length: 14 amino acids. V lost 0 bases, J lost 6 bases, and 9 bases lay in between. CDR1 is GTSNPN, CDR2 SVGIG, per germline (reference sequence). CDR3 region: CAWSVLDSNSPLHF. CDR3 in DNA: TGTGCCTGGAGTGTACTGGACAGTAATTCACCCCTCCACTTT.

Note on this clonotype: This sequence may be a read error, since a much larger clone differs from it by one base. The chain is built from TRBV7-9 and TRBJ2-7; 11 bases align to TRBD2. The CDR3 extends over 16 amino acids. J was trimmed by 9 bases and V by 5 bases; bases with no gene match: 15. Germline assignment: CDR1 SEHNR and CDR2 FQNEAQ (reference sequence). The CDR3 bases are TGTGCCAGCAGCCCAACCGGGACTAGCGGTATTGTGGGGCAGTACTTC. It specifies CASSPTGTSGIVGQYF.

This clonotype has ten or more counts. This sequence joins TRBV5-1 and TRBJ1-1, with TRBD1 matching over 7 bases. CDR1 is SGHRS and CDR2 is YFSETQ in the germline V gene. V shed 0 bases, J shed 4 bases, and the junction held 12 bases outside the gene matches. The CDR3 is 17 residues long. CDR3 bases: TGCGCCAGCAGCTTGGCCGGCGGACAGGCTTGGGTCACTGAAGCTTTCTTT. As protein: CASSLAGGQAWVTEAFF.

Points on this clonotype: This is likely an artifact of a read error, given a far larger clone one base away. The rearrangement joins TRBV7-2 to TRBJ1-6, with D uncertain. CDR3 length: 13 residues. Germline CDR1 is SGHTA and CDR2 is FQGNSA. The CDR3 DNA is TGTGCCAGCAGCCCGTTCCTTACGGCTGAAGCTTCCTTT. This translates into CASSPFLTAEASF.

This clonotype was counted many times. DNA for the CDR3: TGTGCCATCAGTGATACAGGGCTTGGCTACACCTTC. This sequence encodes CAISDTGLGYTF. V usage is TRBV10-3 and J usage is TRBJ1-2; D may be TRBD1 (6 bases). With 3 bases removed from V and 7 bases from J, the gap between germline ends came to 9 bases. The CDR3 extends over 12 amino acids. Per the germline V gene, CDR1 is ENHRY and CDR2 is SYGVKD.

This clonotype has ten or more counts. The V call is TRBV12-3 or TRBV12-4, the J call TRBJ1-5; a weak D match, TRBD1 (6 bases). V lost 5 bases, J lost 2 bases, and 13 bases lay in between. CDR3 length: 15 amino acids. The chain's CDR3 is CASSPSGAGNQPQHF. For the CDR3, the DNA is TGTGCCAGCAGTCCGTCAGGGGCGGGCAATCAGCCCCAGCATTTT.

The count of this clonotype is one. This likely reflects a read error, since a far larger clone is one base away. Here the CDR3 omits its conserved ending phenylalanine or tryptophan, so a read error is the likely source. V usage is TRBV11-2 and J usage is TRBJ2-7; 9 nucleotides align to TRBD2. J was trimmed by 6 bases and V by 6 bases; bases with no gene match: 15. CDR1 is SGHAT, CDR2 FQNNGV, per germline. The CDR3 is made up of 16 amino acids. CDR3 amino acids: CASSSPWAGGPPEQYL. The CDR3 nucleotides are TGTGCCAGCAGTTCGCCCTGGGCGGGAGGGCCTCCCGAGCAGTACCTC.

The sample holds a few counts of this clonotype. The V gene is TRBV24-1, the J gene TRBJ2-2, with 8 bases aligning to TRBD1. Germline CDR1 and CDR2: KGHDR and SFDVKD. The CDR3 is 18 residues long. V gave up 3 bases and J gave up 0 bases; unmatched junction bases: 8. CDR3 nucleotides: TGTGCCACCAGTGATGGGCCGGGACAGGAGACGAACACCGGGGAGCTGTTTTTT. This translates into CATSDGPGQETNTGELFF.

The V gene is TRBV5-1, the J gene TRBJ2-2; D not certain. The germline V gene has CDR1 SGHRS and CDR2 YFSETQ. The germline V and J ends were trimmed by 4 bases and 1 base, with 5 bases remaining between them. This CDR3 spans 13 amino acids. The CDR3 here is CASSGGNTGELFF. The CDR3 DNA reads as TGCGCCAGCAGCGGTGGGAACACCGGGGAGCTGTTTTTT.

As concerns this clonotype: A much larger clone differs by one base, so this may be a read error. This sequence joins TRBV10-3 and TRBJ1-1, with TRBD1 matching 9 bases. V was pared by 4 bases and J by 8 bases, with 14 bases of the junction left unmatched. The CDR3 runs to 16 residues. Germline CDR1 and CDR2: ENHRY and SYGVKD. CDR3 sequence: CAISGSLGTGTVEAFF. CDR3 in DNA: TGTGCCATCAGTGGGTCGTTGGGGACAGGGACCGTGGAAGCTTTCTTT.

The V and J genes are TRBV4-2 and TRBJ2-1; tentatively, D is TRBD2 (6 bases). V lost 4 bases, J lost 2 bases, and 12 bases lay in between. The CDR3 has 15 amino acids. CDR1 and CDR2 from the germline V gene are LGHNA and YNFKEQ. The CDR3 DNA follows: TGTGCCAGCAGCCCCGACGGGACTGCCTACAATGAGCAGTTCTTC. This translates into CASSPDGTAYNEQFF.

The V and J genes are TRBV7-9 and TRBJ1-1; D is possibly TRBD1 (5 bases). The CDR3 contains 12 residues. With 4 bases removed from V and 4 bases from J, the gap between germline ends came to 7 bases. CDR1 is SEHNR and CDR2 is FQNEAQ in the germline V gene (reference sequence). The CDR3 loop reads CASSWGVTEAFF. CDR3 DNA: TGTGCCAGCAGCTGGGGGGTCACTGAAGCTTTCTTT.

This clonotype was counted between two and nine times. A far larger clone is only one base removed, so a read error is likely. The CDR3 here is CASSCSDSYEQYF. The CDR3 nucleotides are TGTGCCAGCAGTTGCTCGGACAGCTACGAGCAGTACTTC. V usage is TRBV6-9 and J usage is TRBJ2-5; perhaps TRBD1 as D (6 bases). The tail of the sequence fits TRBJ2-7 better, so the J call may be wrong. CDR3 length: 13 residues. The V gene's germline CDR1 is MNHGY and CDR2 SVAAGI.

There are many counts of this clonotype. The CDR3 DNA is TGTGCCAGCAGTTCCTCACGGCTTCTAAACGAGCAGTACTTC. Amino acid sequence: CASSSSRLLNEQYF. V is TRBV28 and J is TRBJ2-7; D ambiguous. Germline assignment: CDR1 MDHEN and CDR2 SYDVKM. The germline V and J ends were trimmed by 4 bases and 5 bases, with 15 bases remaining between them. The CDR3 is made up of 14 amino acids.

This clonotype was detected a few times. The V and J genes are TRBV5-6 and TRBJ1-2; D remains ambiguous. Germline V gene sequence: CDR1 SGHDT, CDR2 YYEEEE. V dropped 1 base and J dropped 6 bases, with 7 bases sitting between them. This CDR3 has 12 residues. The CDR3 bases are TGTGCCAGCAGCTTGATGGGTGATGGCTACACCTTC. Its translation: CASSLMGDGYTF. The variable domain in full, with the rest retrieved from reference TRBV5-6 and TRBJ1-2, is DAGVTQSPTHLIKTRGQQVTLRCSPKSGHDTVSWYQQALGQGPQFIFQYYEEEERQRGNFPDRFSGHQFPNYSSELNVNALLLGDSALYLCASSLMGDGYTFGSGTRLTVV.

Ten or more counts support this clonotype. V gene TRBV3-1 combines with J gene TRBJ1-2; D call uncertain. Trimming pared 7 bases from V and 6 bases from J, leaving 12 bases between. CDR1 is LGHDT, CDR2 YNNKEL, per germline (reference sequence). The CDR3 extends over 12 amino acids. This CDR3 reads CASTRTGDGYTF. The DNA for the CDR3 is TGTGCCAGCACCCGGACGGGCGATGGCTACACCTTC.

The V call is TRBV6-2 or TRBV6-3, the J call TRBJ2-3, with D unresolved. Germline-derived CDR1 and CDR2 are MNHEY and SVGEGT. V lost 1 base to trimming and J lost 0 bases, with 5 bases between them. This CDR3 has 14 residues. For the CDR3, the DNA is TGTGCCAGCAGTTACTTCAGTAGCACAGATACGCAGTATTTT. Its protein is CASSYFSSTDTQYF.

This clonotype was seen only a few times. The chain employs TRBV6-1 and TRBJ1-1; D unresolved. Germline assignment: CDR1 MNHNS and CDR2 SASEGT. V was shortened by 6 bases and J by 5 bases, with 19 bases between the two germline ends. This CDR3 is 15 amino acids long. The CDR3 reads CASSRAEILGTEAFF. DNA of the CDR3: TGTGCCAGCAGCCGCGCAGAAATCCTGGGAACTGAAGCTTTCTTT.

At least ten counts were recorded for this clonotype. The chain uses TRBV28 and TRBJ2-7; 10 nucleotides line up with TRBD1. Germline CDR1 and CDR2: MDHEN and SYDVKM. Trimming removed 4 bases from V and 2 bases from J; junction bases left unmatched: 11. CDR3 length equals 17 residues. The CDR3, as DNA: TGTGCCAGCAGTTACTACCTCCGGGACAGGGGACCCTACGAGCAGTACTTC. Translation gives CASSYYLRDRGPYEQYF.

This clonotype was found a few times. The rearrangement uses TRBV7-2 and TRBJ1-5, with unresolved D. Germline lookup yields CDR1 SGHTA and CDR2 FQGNSA. The CDR3 runs 13 residues. Trimming shortened V by 2 bases and J by 6 bases, and 8 bases separated the two germline ends. The CDR3 coding sequence is TGTGCCAGCAGCTTAAGGCTCAGTCAGCCCCAGCATTTT. Protein sequence: CASSLRLSQPQHF.

Ten or more counts support this clonotype. This chain joins TRBV11-2 and TRBJ1-2, with 12 positions matching TRBD1. J lost 5 bases, V lost 5 bases, and 12 bases had no gene match. The CDR3 consists of 17 residues. CDR1 is SGHAT and CDR2 is FQNNGV in the germline V gene. The CDR3 sequence is CASSAAGTGGALYGYTF. The CDR3 bases are TGTGCCAGCAGCGCGGCCGGGACAGGGGGCGCATTGTATGGCTACACCTTC. Full variable domain (outside the CDR3, taken from reference TRBV11-2 and TRBJ1-2): EAGVAQSPRYKIIEKRQSVAFWCNPISGHATLYWYQQILGQGPKLLIQFQNNGVVDDSQLPKDRFSAERLKGVDSTLKIQPAKLEDSAVYLCASSAAGTGGALYGYTFGSGTRLTVV.